This record covers a single TCR beta chain. Its cognate antigen is unknown. Other DNA sequences in the sample encode the same CDR3. The entry originates in a study of shared clonotypes between healthy human individuals. Overall study findings and caveats: Clonotypes shared by all four sorted-subset donors had higher generation probabilities than non-shared clonotypes. Sampling involved blood alone; tissue repertoires likely differ. When naive CD4 clonotypes were compared across a handful of donors, approximately 5% were shared.

Germline-derived CDR1 and CDR2 are MDHEN and SYDVKM. The V and J ends lost 2 bases and 7 bases respectively, with 8 bases between them. This CDR3 has 12 amino acids. Assay: immunoSEQ multiplex PCR; the TCRdb copy retains only in-frame clones and omits some. The sample consists of some 2.4 million clones, approximately 93% of them appearing once. CD4+ cell separation produced CD45RA+ naive and CD45RA-negative memory subsets. Sequences were obtained from naive CD4+ T cells from PBMCs. Subset of the sample: CD45RA+ positively selected. The J gene is TRBJ2-5, the V gene TRBV28; D is ambiguous. This TCR derives from a man aged 18 to 30 in good health. Some clones in this sample may be carry-over from other donors' samples. This CDR3 is CASSLLRGTQYF. DNA for the CDR3: TGTGCCAGCAGTTTACTGCGAGGGACCCAGTACTTC.